Shown below are 11 T cell receptor beta chains from a single sample sequenced in a study of cytomegalovirus exposure and HLA in healthy donors. The data were produced by immunoSEQ multiplex PCR, yet TCRdb's version contains in-frame clones alone and is incomplete. There are some 130,000 clones in the sample; about 80% occur only once, and less than 35% lies in the top ten. The material sequenced was PBMCs. All receptors derive from a man aged 30-40 years in good health and CMV-seropositive.

The rearrangement links TRBV7-6 to TRBJ2-3; 9 bases are a match to TRBD2. This CDR3 contains 16 residues. CDR1 and CDR2 from the germline V gene are SGHVS and FNYEAQ. After removal of 0 bases from V and 2 bases from J, the junction contained 3 bases not matched to a gene. The CDR3 DNA reads as TGTGCCAGCAGCTTAGCGGGACTAGCCCCCACAGATACGCAGTATTTT. Translated, it gives CASSLAGLAPTDTQYF.

The rearrangement links TRBV7-9 to TRBJ1-4, with 9 positions matching TRBD1. Trimming took 2 bases from V and 7 from J; bases not matched to a gene: 8. Germline assignment: CDR1 SEHNR and CDR2 FQNEAQ (reference sequence). The CDR3 length is 16 residues. CDR3 nucleotides: TGTGCCAGCAGCTTACGGGGGAGGACAGGGGCTGAAAAACTGTTTTTT. Residues: CASSLRGRTGAEKLFF.

V is TRBV7-8 and J is TRBJ2-3, with D tentatively TRBD1 (5 bases). CDR3 length: 15 residues. The V end lost 5 bases, the J end lost 2 bases, and 14 bases lay between the germline ends. Germline CDR1 SGHVS, CDR2 FQNEAQ. CDR3 region: CASSGQLLPTDTQYF. In DNA form, the CDR3 reads TGTGCCAGCAGCGGACAACTTTTGCCCACAGATACGCAGTATTTT. Full variable domain (outside the CDR3, taken from reference TRBV7-8 and TRBJ2-3): GAGVSQSPRYKVAKRGQDVALRCDPISGHVSLFWYQQALGQGPEFLTYFQNEAQLDKSGLPSDRFFAERPEGSVSTLKIQRTQQEDSAVYLCASSGQLLPTDTQYFGPGTRLTVL.

The V and J genes are TRBV7-3 and TRBJ2-1, with 14 bases fitting TRBD2. V shed 8 bases, J shed 6 bases, and the junction held 15 bases outside the gene matches. Germline CDR1 SGHTA, CDR2 FQGTGA. CDR3 length: 18 residues. CDR3 sequence reads: CASALSPGTSGRGNEQFF. The CDR3, as DNA: TGTGCCAGCGCCCTATCACCGGGGACTAGCGGGAGAGGCAATGAGCAGTTCTTC.

The chain recombines TRBV11-2 with TRBJ2-3, with D maybe TRBD1 (6 bases). CDR3 length equals 15 residues. V was cut by 1 base and J by 4 bases, with 12 bases left in between. Germline V gene sequence: CDR1 SGHAT, CDR2 FQNNGV. The DNA for the CDR3 is TGTGCCAGCAGCTTAGTGGGGGCAAACTCAGATACGCAGTATTTT. Amino acid sequence: CASSLVGANSDTQYF.

About this clone itself: The same CDR3 is also encoded by other DNA sequences in this sample. The chain employs TRBV29-1 and TRBJ2-5; TRBD1 is a possible D gene (5 bases). CDR3 size: 12 residues. Germline-derived CDR1 and CDR2 are SQVTM and ANQGSEA. Between the trimmed V and J ends, which lost 4 bases and 2 bases, there was a span of 8 bases. Here the CDR3 DNA reads TGCAGCGTTGCAAGGGGTCAAGAGACCCAGTACTTC. Amino acid sequence: CSVARGQETQYF.

The chain links TRBV10-2 to TRBJ2-6, with a weak D call TRBD2 (6 bases). The CDR3 consists of 19 residues. Germline values: CDR1 WSHSY, CDR2 SAAADI. Trimming took off 7 bases at V and 0 bases at J, with 22 bases between the two ends. CDR3 in DNA: TGCGCCAGCACCGAACTTTGGGGGGTACCCTACTCTGGGGCCAACGTCCTGACTTTC. The encoded protein is CASTELWGVPYSGANVLTF.

V is TRBV7-2 and J is TRBJ1-1, with 8 bases that match TRBD1. This CDR3 spans 13 amino acids. The J segment lost 3 bases and the V segment lost 5 bases, leaving 2 bases of the junction unmatched. The germline CDR1 and CDR2 sequences are SGHTA and FQGNSA. The chain's CDR3 is CASSPDRDTEAFF. For the CDR3, the DNA is TGTGCCAGCAGCCCGGACAGGGACACTGAAGCTTTCTTT.

The chain has TRBV19 and TRBJ2-1; a possible D gene is TRBD2 (6 bases). Trimming removed 1 base from V and 4 bases from J, with 20 bases in between. Germline V gene sequence: CDR1 LNHDA, CDR2 SQIVND (reference sequence). The CDR3 runs 18 residues. CDR3 amino acids: CASSIARPGTANYNEQFF. The DNA of the CDR3 is TGTGCCAGTAGTATAGCCCGACCAGGGACTGCGAATTACAATGAGCAGTTCTTC.

The chain has TRBV25-1 and TRBJ2-7; a weak D match, TRBD2 (6 bases). The germline gives CDR1 MGHDK, CDR2 SYGVNS. The CDR3 contains 15 residues. V dropped 2 bases and J dropped 3 bases, with 14 bases sitting between them. CDR3 sequence: CASSESSGGVYEQYF. CDR3 bases: TGTGCCAGCAGTGAAAGTAGCGGAGGGGTCTACGAGCAGTACTTC.

The chain combines TRBV9 with TRBJ1-1; 8 bases align to TRBD1. Trimming at V came to 4 bases and at J to 1 base, leaving 6 bases not matched to a gene. CDR1 is SGDLS, CDR2 YYNGEE, per germline. The CDR3 runs to 15 residues. The CDR3 sequence: CASSLQGAPNTEAFF. DNA for the CDR3: TGTGCCAGCAGCCTCCAGGGGGCTCCGAACACTGAAGCTTTCTTT. Combining the CDR3 with reference TRBV9 and TRBJ1-1 gives the whole variable domain DSGVTQTPKHLITATGQRVTLRCSPRSGDLSVYWYQQSLDQGLQFLIQYYNGEERAKGNILERFSAQQFPDLHSELNLSSLELGDSALYFCASSLQGAPNTEAFFGQGTRLTVV.